The TCR beta chain under discussion was sequenced for a study of CD8 T cells in ankylosing spondylitis. Study-level results: Ankylosing spondylitis blood appeared to be characterized by a TCR beta motif of eight or nine highly homologous variants. Relatively scarce in peripheral blood, disease-linked clones were CD8+. There was reportedly significant enrichment of clones that were disease-linked in matched ankylosing spondylitis synovial fluid.

This clonotype was seen a few times. The antigen remains unidentified. Losses at the gene ends were 3 bases for V and 5 bases for J; bases not matched to a gene: 9. The CDR3 is made up of 15 amino acids. As the method for making TCR beta libraries, quantitative 5'-RACE with molecular barcodes was used. TCRdb reprocessed the 5' RACE reads via MiXCR and lists one record per CDR3 protein. The data hold some 290,000 distinct CDR3 sequences, with around 19% observed a single time. Input material: blood, either unsorted or a sorted T cell fraction (not recorded which). The receptor was isolated from a male donor with ankylosing spondylitis or in good health (not recorded which). The chain carries TRBV12-3 or TRBV12-4 and TRBJ2-5, with TRBD1 matching over 7 bases. CDR3 nucleotides: TGTGCCAGCAGTTTTGGTACAGGGGAATTTGAGACCCAGTACTTC. Translating gives CASSFGTGEFETQYF.